The clone carrying this T cell receptor (beta chain) was recorded once. Its matching antigen is unknown. The data were taken from a study of vaccination and CD4 T cells after COVID-19. Turning to the study itself: Control wells got either CEFX epitopes, HIV-1 Nef peptides, or no peptide at all.

The treatment was: approximately nine-day PBMC culture with coronavirus spike peptide pools or control peptides (ViraFEST assay). Those CD4+ T cells from the unexposed donor predate the COVID-19 pandemic (2011-2018). With the Oncomine TCR Beta short-read assay, DNA from cultured CD4+ T cells was sequenced. TCRdb reprocessed the PCR reads via MiXCR and lists one record per CDR3 protein. Found here are 8,000 to 9,000 distinct CDR3 sequences, less than 60% of them singletons; the top ten hold roughly a quarter. Trimming took 0 bases from V and 4 from J; bases not matched to a gene: 16. Germline V lookup: CDR1 DFQATT, CDR2 SNEGSKA (reference sequence). This CDR3 has 18 residues.

This receptor was identified in a human donor in good health. This chain links TRBV20-1 with TRBJ2-7; 9 nucleotides match TRBD2. The material sequenced was CD4+ T cells from blood, cultured in vitro. The CDR3 DNA reads as TGCAGTGCTAGAGAGCAAAGGCCCGCGGGGGGGGTTCCGTACGAGCAGTACTTC. It encodes CSAREQRPAGGVPYEQYF.